Sequencing of this TCR beta chain was carried out in a study of graft-versus-host responses after intestinal transplantation. As for the study in general: The recipients all started with anti-thymocyte globulin induction and then took tacrolimus and steroids for about three years.

In the case of this clone: Its antigen remains unknown.

Trimming took 3 bases from V and 5 from J, leaving 7 bases between them. Germline-derived CDR1 and CDR2 are SNHLY and FYNNEI. There are 12 residues in the CDR3. Some clones are missing from TCRdb's copy, which holds only in-frame ones; the method was immunoSEQ multiplex PCR. Of about 91,000 clones detected, approximately 89% appear once; the ten largest clones hold approximately 0.32%. This receptor was obtained from a human donor who was the organ donor for an intestinal transplant. This material consisted of unstimulated CD4+ T cells sorted from spleen or lymph node cells, taken before transplant. This sequence joins TRBV2 and TRBJ1-2; D is ambiguous. DNA of the CDR3: TGTGCCAGCAGTGAGGCGGTTTATGGCTACACCTTC. This translates into CASSEAVYGYTF.